Listed below are T cell receptor beta chains from one sample, sequenced in a study of shared clonotypes between healthy human individuals. Method: immunoSEQ multiplex PCR; TCRdb's copy keeps in-frame clones and lacks some. There are some 600,000 clones in the sample; about 96% occur only once, and 0.095% to 0.13% lies in the top ten. Sequencing input: naive CD8+ T cells sorted from blood. The origin of the receptors is a woman in her 30s in good health. CDR3s leave out the opening cysteine and the closing phenylalanine or tryptophan.

V	CDR3
TRBV4-1	ASSSGTSNEKLF
TRBV5-8	ASSWDIQNYGYT
TRBV27	ASSYSLTGELF
TRBV5-1	ASSLGYTEAF
TRBV9	ASSLGADYGYT
TRBV28	AIKEGTTDTQY
TRBV6-4	ASSELAGVPYEQF
TRBV5-4	ASSPVSGRGADTQY
TRBV4-1	ASSVRSGRETQY
TRBV5-5	ASSLGLAGIEQY
TRBV13	ASSRVTGSSYNEQF
TRBV4-2	ASSSSASDSYNEQF
TRBV29-1	SGTGVNSYEQY
TRBV5-4	ASSPTVVGGYNEQF
TRBV13	ASSPDNTQY
TRBV6-6	ASSSELAGYEQY
TRBV25-1	ASSEGRGWTGELF
TRBV13	ASSLSWSGNTIY
TRBV4-1	ASSQPGQGGTEAF
TRBV2	ASSEMRDSSYEQY
TRBV13	ASSSSGTGYHEQY
TRBV7-9	ASSLVIYGSYNEQF
TRBV6-1	ASSEGQFYT
TRBV15	ATSVRGLSADTQY
TRBV7-8	ASSLADSTDTQY
TRBV5-1	ASSLVRGQGLYGYT
TRBV11-2	ASAWTVNEQF
TRBV7-9	ASSPDGQASYGYT
TRBV27	ASTPTGLDSGNTIY
TRBV4-2	ASTPEEGADEKLF
TRBV12-5	ASGFLGGGTEAF
TRBV5-4	ASRDRGGNTIY
TRBV19	ASSLPGIWDTQY
TRBV5-1	ASSHGLLSYNEQF
TRBV11-1	ASNSLSTDTQY
TRBV28	ASSSGTGDYNEQF
TRBV6-4	ASRRGIGTGELF
TRBV25-1	ASSERGAYNEQF
TRBV2	AAPLEAF
TRBV7-9	ASSLDSVEQY
TRBV14	ASSQDDAGHYGYT
TRBV28	ASSYTGYNEQF
TRBV28	ASSLVLVSGSQY
TRBV27	ASSYRGSISGTDTQY
TRBV28	ASSFGTAYEQY
TRBV2	ASSGVTVSTDTQY
TRBV2	ASSGGHTNTEAF
TRBV5-1	ASSWQGRAGEQY
TRBV7-8	ASSTTPQGTYNEQF
TRBV5-6	ASSFSGRIYEQY
TRBV5-6	ASSFGTGNEQF
TRBV7-2	ASSFWTSGVYEQY